This TCR beta chain came from a study of T cell responses to AZD1222 COVID-19 vaccine. Broader study findings: Spike-spanning, vaccine-associated CD4 TCRs were dominant at 160-218 and 743-854. Elevations in Spike-specific TCR breadth and depth followed administration of two AZD1222 doses. Of spike-specific TCRs, nearly half reportedly target regions left unmutated in variants. White British ancestry dominated among donors, who included more females, and clonal diversity was possibly underestimated.

A note on this clone: As yet, its antigen is unknown.

Only in-frame clones appear in the TCRdb table, and some are missing; sequencing was by immunoSEQ multiplex PCR. Of about 150,000 clones in the sample, around 86% are singletons; the top ten hold just over 9%. Sequenced material: peripheral blood, taken 28 days after the second AZD1222 dose. This clonotype was sampled from an adult who received the AZD1222 COVID-19 vaccine.

CDR3 region: CSVLQGGSYNEQFF. In nucleotides, the CDR3 is TGCAGCGTGCTTCAAGGCGGCTCCTACAATGAGCAGTTCTTC. The J gene is TRBJ2-1, the V gene TRBV29-1, with D uncertain. This CDR3 region has 14 residues. Trimming shortened V by 6 bases and J by 0 bases, and 12 bases separated the two germline ends. The germline gives CDR1 SQVTM, CDR2 ANQGSEA.